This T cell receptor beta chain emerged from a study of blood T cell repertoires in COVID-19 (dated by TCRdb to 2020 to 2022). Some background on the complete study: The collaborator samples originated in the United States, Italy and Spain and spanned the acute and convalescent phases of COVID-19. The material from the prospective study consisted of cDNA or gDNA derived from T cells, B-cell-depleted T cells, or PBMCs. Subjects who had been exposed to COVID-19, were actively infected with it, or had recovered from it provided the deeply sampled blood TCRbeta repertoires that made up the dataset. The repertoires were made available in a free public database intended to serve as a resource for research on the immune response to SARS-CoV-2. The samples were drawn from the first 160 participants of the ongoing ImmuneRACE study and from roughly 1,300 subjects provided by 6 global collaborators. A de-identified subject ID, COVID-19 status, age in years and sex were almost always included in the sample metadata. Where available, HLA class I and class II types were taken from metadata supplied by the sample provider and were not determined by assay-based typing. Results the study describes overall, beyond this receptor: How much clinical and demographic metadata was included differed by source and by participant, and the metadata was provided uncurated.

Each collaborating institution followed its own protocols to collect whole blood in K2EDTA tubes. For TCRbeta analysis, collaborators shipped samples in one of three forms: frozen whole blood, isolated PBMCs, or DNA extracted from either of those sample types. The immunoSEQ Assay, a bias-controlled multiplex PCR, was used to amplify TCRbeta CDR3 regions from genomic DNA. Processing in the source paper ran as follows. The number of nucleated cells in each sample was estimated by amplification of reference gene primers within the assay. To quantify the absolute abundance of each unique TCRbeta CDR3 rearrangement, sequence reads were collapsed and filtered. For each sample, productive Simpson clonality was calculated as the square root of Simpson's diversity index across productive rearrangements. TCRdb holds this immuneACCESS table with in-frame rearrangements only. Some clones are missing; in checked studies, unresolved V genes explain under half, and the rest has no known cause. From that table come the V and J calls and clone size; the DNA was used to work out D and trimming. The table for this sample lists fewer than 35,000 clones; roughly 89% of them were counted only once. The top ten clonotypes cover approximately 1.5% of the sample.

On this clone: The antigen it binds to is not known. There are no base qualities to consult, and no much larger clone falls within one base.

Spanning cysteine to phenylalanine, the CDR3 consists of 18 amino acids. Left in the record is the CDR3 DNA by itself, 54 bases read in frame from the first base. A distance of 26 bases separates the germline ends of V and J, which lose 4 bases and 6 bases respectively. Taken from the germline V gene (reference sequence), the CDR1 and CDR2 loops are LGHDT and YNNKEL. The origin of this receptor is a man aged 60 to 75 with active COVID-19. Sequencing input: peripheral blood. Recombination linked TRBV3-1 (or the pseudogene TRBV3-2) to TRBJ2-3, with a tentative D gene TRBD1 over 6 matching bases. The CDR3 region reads CASSPRIVRGFRRDTQYF. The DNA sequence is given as TGTGCCAGCAGCCCCCGGATCGTAAGGGGGTTCCGCAGGGATACGCAGTATTTT.